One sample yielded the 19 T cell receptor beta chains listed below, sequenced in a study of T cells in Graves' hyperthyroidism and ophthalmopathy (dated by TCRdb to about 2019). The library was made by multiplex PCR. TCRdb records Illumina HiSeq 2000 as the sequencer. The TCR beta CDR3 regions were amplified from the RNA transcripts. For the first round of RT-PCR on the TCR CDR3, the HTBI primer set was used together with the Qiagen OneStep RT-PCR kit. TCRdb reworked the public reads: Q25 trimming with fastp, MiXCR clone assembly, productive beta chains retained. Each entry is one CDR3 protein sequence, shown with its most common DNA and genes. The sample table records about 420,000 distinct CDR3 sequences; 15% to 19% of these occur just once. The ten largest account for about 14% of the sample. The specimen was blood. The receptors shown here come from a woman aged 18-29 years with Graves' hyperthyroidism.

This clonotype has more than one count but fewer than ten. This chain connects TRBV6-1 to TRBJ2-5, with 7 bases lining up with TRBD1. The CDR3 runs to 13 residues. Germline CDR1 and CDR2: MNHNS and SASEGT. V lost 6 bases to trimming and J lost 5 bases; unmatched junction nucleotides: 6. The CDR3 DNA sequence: TGTGCCAGCAGCGGGACAGTTCGTGAGACCCAGTACTTC. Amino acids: CASSGTVRETQYF.

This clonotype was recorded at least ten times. The CDR3 here is CASSFSRGKWPYEQYF. CDR3 bases: TGTGCCAGCAGTTTTTCTCGGGGGAAGTGGCCCTACGAGCAGTACTTC. The J gene is TRBJ2-7, the V gene TRBV28; possibly TRBD2 for D (6 bases). The CDR3 spans 16 residues. The germline CDR1 and CDR2 sequences are MDHEN and SYDVKM. The V gene lost 3 bases and the J gene lost 2 bases, with 17 bases spanning the gap.

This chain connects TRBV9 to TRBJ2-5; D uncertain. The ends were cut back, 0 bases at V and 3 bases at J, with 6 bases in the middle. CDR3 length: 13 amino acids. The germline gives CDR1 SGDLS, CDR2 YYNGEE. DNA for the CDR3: TGTGCCAGCAGCGTAGGACTGGAAGAGACCCAGTACTTC. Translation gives CASSVGLEETQYF. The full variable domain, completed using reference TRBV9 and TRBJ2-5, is DSGVTQTPKHLITATGQRVTLRCSPRSGDLSVYWYQQSLDQGLQFLIQYYNGEERAKGNILERFSAQQFPDLHSELNLSSLELGDSALYFCASSVGLEETQYFGPGTRLLVL.

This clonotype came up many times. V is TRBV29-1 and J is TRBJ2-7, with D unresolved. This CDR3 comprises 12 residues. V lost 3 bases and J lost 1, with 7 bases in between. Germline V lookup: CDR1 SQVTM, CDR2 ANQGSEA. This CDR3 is CSVELGSYEQYF. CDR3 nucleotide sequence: TGCAGCGTTGAGTTAGGTTCCTACGAGCAGTACTTC.

CDR3 protein: CSVDQTQETQYF. CDR3 nucleotides: TGCAGCGTTGACCAGACGCAAGAGACCCAGTACTTC. The chain links TRBV29-1 to TRBJ2-5, with D uncertain. Trimming pared 3 bases from V and 2 bases from J, leaving 7 bases between. Germline V gives CDR1 SQVTM, CDR2 ANQGSEA. The CDR3 extends over 12 amino acids.

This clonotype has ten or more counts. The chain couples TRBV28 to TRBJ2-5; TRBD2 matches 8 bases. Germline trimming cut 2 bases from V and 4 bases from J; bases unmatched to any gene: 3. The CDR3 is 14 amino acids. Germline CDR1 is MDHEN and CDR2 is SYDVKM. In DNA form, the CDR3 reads TGTGCCAGCAGTTTAATCAGCGGGAGAGAGACCCAGTACTTC. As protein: CASSLISGRETQYF.

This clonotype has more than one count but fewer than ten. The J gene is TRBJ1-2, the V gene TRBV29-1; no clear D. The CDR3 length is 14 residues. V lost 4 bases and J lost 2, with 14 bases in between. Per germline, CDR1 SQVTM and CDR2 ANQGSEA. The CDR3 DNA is TGCAGCGTTGTTTCTGGCCCATTCAACTATGGCTACACCTTC. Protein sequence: CSVVSGPFNYGYTF.

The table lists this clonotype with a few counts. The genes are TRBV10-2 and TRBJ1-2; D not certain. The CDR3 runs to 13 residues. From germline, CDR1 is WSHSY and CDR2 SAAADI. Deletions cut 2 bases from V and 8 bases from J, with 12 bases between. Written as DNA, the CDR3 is TGCGCCAGCAGTGAGGACGGGTTAGCGGGCTACACCTTC. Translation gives CASSEDGLAGYTF.

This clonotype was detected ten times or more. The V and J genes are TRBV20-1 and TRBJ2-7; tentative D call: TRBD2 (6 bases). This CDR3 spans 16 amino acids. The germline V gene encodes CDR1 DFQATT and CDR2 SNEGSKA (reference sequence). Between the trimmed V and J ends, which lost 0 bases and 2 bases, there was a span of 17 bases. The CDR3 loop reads CSARDEGMWGAYEQYF. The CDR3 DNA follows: TGCAGTGCTAGAGATGAGGGGATGTGGGGGGCCTACGAGCAGTACTTC.

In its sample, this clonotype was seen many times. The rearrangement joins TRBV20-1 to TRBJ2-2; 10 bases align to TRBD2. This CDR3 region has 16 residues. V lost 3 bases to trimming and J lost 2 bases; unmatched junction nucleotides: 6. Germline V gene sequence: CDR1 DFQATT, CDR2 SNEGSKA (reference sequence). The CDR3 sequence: CSASQPLAGNTGELFF. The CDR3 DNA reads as TGCAGTGCTAGTCAACCACTAGCGGGAAACACCGGGGAGCTGTTTTTT.

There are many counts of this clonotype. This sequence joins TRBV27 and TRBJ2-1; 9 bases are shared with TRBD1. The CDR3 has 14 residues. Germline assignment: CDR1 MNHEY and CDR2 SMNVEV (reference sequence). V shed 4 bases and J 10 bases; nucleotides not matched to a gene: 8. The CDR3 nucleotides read TGTGCCAGCAGTTACGGGACAGGGTGGAACGAGCAGTTCTTC. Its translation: CASSYGTGWNEQFF.

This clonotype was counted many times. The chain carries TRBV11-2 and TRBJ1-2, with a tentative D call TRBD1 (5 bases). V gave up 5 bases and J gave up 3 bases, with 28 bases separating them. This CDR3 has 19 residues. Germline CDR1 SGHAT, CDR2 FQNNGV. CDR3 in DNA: TGTGCCAGCAGCCCTCGTGGGGGTTCCCTACCGTATCGGGACTATGGCTACACCTTC. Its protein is CASSPRGGSLPYRDYGYTF.

This CDR3 reads CSVGTGPNEQFF. CDR3 sequence (DNA): TGCAGCGTTGGGACAGGGCCCAATGAGCAGTTCTTC. The chain employs TRBV29-1 and TRBJ2-1; the match to TRBD1 covers 8 bases. CDR1 and CDR2 from the germline V gene are SQVTM and ANQGSEA. The CDR3 extends over 12 amino acids. With 4 bases clipped from V and 6 bases from J, the junction kept 2 bases outside the gene matches.

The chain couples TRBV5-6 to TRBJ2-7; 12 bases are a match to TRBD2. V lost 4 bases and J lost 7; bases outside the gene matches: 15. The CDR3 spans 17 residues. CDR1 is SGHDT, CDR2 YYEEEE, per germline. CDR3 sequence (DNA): TGTGCCAGCAGCCCGCTACTCCCGACTAGCGGGAGTGAAGAGCAGTACTTC. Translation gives CASSPLLPTSGSEEQYF.

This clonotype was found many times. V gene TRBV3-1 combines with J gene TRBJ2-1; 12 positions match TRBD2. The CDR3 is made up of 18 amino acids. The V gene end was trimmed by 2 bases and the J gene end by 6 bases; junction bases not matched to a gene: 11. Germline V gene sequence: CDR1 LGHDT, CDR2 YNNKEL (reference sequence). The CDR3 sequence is CASSQPGLLAGGVNEQFF. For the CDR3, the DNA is TGTGCCAGCAGCCAACCCGGGTTACTAGCGGGAGGTGTCAATGAGCAGTTCTTC.

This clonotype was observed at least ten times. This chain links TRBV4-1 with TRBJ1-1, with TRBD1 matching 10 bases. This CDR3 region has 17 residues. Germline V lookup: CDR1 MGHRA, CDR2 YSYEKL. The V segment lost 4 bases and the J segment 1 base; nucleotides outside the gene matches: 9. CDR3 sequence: CASSRVGTGAENTEAFF. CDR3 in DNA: TGCGCCAGCAGCCGAGTCGGGACAGGGGCAGAGAACACTGAAGCTTTCTTT.

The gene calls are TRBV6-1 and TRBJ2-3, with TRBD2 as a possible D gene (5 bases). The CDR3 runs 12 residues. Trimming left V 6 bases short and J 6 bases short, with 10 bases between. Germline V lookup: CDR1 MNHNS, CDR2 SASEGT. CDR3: CASSRGKDTQYF. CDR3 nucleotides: TGTGCCAGCAGCCGAGGGAAGGATACGCAGTATTTT.

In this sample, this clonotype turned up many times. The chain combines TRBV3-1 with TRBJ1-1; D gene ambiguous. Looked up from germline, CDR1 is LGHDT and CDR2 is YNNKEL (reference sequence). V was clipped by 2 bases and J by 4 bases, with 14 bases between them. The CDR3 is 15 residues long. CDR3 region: CASSQKHGPITEAFF. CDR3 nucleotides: TGTGCCAGCAGCCAAAAACATGGTCCAATCACTGAAGCTTTCTTT.

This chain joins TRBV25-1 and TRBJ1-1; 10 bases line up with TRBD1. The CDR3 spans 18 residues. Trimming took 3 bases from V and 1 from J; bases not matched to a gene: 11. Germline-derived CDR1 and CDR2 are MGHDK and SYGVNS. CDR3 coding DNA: TGTGCCAGCAGTGAGAACCGGGACAGGGGATTAAAGAACACTGAAGCTTTCTTT. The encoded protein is CASSENRDRGLKNTEAFF.